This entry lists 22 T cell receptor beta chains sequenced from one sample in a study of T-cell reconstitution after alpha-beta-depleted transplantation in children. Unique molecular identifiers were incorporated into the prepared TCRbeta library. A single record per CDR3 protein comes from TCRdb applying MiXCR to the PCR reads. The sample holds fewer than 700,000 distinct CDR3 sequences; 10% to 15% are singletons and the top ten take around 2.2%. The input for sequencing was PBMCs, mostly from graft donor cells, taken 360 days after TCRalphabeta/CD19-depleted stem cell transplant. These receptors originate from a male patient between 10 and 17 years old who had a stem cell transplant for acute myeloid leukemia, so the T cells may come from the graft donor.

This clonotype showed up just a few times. The CDR3, as DNA: TGTGCCAGCCAAGGCATGACCGAGAGTCCCAACCCCTACGAGCAGTACTTC. This gives the protein CASQGMTESPNPYEQYF. V is TRBV7-9 and J is TRBJ2-7, with unresolved D. The CDR3 totals 17 residues. CDR1 is SEHNR, CDR2 FQNEAQ, per germline (reference sequence). V lost 8 bases and J lost 2, with 25 bases in between.

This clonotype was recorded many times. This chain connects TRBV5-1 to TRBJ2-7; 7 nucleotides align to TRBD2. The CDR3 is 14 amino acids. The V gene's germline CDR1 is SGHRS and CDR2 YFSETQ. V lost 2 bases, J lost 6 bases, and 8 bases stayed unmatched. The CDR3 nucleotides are TGCGCCAGCAGCTTTGCGGGAGAGGAGGCCGAGCAGTACTTC. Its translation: CASSFAGEEAEQYF.

CDR3 nucleotide sequence: TGTGCCAGCAGCGCCCGACTAGCGTTCGAGCAGTACTTC. Its translation is CASSARLAFEQYF. This chain uses TRBV7-2 with TRBJ2-7; 8 nucleotides match TRBD2. V was clipped by 5 bases and J by 6 bases; unmatched bases: 6. The CDR3 has 13 amino acids. In germline, CDR1 is SGHTA, CDR2 FQGNSA. The full variable domain, its missing parts supplied by reference TRBV7-2 and TRBJ2-7, is GAGVSQSPSNKVTEKGKDVELRCDPISGHTALYWYRQSLGQGLEFLIYFQGNSAPDKSGLPSDRFSAERTGGSVSTLTIQRTQQEDSAVYLCASSARLAFEQYFGPGTRLTVT.

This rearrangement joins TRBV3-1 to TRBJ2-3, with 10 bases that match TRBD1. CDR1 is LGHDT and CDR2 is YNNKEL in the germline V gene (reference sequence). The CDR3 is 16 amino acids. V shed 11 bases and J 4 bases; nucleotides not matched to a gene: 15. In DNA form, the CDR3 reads TGTGCCTCCTCCCTCGGTTGGGACAGGGGCGCAGATACGCAGTATTTT. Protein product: CASSLGWDRGADTQYF.

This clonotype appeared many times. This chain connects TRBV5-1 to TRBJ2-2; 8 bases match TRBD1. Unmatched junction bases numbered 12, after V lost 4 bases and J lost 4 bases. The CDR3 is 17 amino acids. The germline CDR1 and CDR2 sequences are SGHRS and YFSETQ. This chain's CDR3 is CASSPFQGASGTGELFF. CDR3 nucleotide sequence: TGCGCCAGCAGCCCATTCCAGGGGGCAAGCGGCACCGGGGAGCTGTTTTTT.

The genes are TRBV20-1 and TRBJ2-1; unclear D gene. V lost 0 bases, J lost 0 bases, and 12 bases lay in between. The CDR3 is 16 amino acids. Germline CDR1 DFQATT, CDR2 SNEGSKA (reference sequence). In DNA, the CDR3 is TGCAGTGCTAGAGACCCAGCCGCCAGCTCCTACAATGAGCAGTTCTTC. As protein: CSARDPAASSYNEQFF.

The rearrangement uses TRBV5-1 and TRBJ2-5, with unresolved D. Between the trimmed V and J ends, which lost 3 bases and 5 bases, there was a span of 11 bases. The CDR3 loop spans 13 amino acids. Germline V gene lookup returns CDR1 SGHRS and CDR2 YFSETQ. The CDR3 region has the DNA TGCGCCAGCAGCTCAGGAAAAATGGAGACCCAGTACTTC. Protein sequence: CASSSGKMETQYF.

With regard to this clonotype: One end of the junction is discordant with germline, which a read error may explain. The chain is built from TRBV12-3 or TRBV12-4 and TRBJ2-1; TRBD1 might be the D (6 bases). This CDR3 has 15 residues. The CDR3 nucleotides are TGTGCCAGCAGCTTAGACAGGAGCTCCTACAATGGGCAGTTCTTC. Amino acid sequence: CASSLDRSSYNGQFF.

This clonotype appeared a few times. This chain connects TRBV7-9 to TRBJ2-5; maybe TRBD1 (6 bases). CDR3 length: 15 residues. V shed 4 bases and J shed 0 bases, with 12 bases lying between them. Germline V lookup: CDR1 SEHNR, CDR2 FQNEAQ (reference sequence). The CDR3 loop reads CASSWFRQDQETQYF. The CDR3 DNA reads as TGTGCCAGCAGCTGGTTCAGACAGGACCAAGAGACCCAGTACTTC.

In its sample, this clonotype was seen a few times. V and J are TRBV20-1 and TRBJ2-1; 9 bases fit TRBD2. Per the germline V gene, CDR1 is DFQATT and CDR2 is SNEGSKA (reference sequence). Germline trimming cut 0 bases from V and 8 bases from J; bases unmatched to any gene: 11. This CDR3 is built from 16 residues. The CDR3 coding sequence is TGCAGTGCTAGAGATTATGGTAGCGGGAGTGTTTATGAGCAGTTCTTC. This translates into CSARDYGSGSVYEQFF.

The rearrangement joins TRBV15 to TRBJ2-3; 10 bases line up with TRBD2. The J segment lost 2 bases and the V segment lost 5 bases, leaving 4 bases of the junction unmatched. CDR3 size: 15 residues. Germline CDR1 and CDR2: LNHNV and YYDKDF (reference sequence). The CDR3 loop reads CATSRTSGTTDTQYF. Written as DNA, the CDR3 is TGTGCCACCAGCCGGACTAGCGGTACCACAGATACGCAGTATTTT.

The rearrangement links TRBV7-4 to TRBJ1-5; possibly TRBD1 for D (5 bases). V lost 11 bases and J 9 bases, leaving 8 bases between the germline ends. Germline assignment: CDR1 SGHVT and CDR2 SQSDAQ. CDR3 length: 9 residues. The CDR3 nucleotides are TGTGCCGGGGGGGGGCCCCAGCATTTT. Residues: CAGGGPQHF.

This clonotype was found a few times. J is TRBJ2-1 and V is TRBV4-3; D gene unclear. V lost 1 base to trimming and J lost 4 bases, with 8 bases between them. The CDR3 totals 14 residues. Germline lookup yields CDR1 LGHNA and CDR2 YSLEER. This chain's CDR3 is CASSQVPQYNEQFF. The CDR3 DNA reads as TGCGCCAGCAGCCAAGTCCCCCAATACAATGAGCAGTTCTTC.

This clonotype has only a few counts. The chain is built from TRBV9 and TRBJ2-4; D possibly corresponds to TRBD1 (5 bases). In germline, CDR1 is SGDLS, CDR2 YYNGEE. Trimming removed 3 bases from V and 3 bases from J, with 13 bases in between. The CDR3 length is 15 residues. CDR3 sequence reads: CASSETAGFKNIQYF. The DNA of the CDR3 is TGTGCCAGCAGCGAAACGGCAGGGTTCAAAAACATTCAGTACTTC.

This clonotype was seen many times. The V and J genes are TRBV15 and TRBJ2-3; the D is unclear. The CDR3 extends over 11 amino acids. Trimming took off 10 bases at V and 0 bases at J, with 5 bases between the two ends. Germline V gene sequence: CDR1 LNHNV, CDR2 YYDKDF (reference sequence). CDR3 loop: CAIGSTDTQYF. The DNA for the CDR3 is TGTGCCATCGGTAGCACAGATACGCAGTATTTT.

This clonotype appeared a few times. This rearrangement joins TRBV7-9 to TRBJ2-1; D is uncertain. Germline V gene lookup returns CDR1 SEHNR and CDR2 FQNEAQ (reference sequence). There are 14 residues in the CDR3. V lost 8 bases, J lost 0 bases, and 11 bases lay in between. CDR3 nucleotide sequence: TGTGCCAGCGCCTACTCGAGCTCCTACAATGAGCAGTTCTTC. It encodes CASAYSSSYNEQFF.

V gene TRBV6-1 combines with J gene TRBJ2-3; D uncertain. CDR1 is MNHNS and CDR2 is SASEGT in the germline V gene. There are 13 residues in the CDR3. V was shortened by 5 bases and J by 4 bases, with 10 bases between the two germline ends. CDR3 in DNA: TGTGCCAGCAGTCGGAATATGCCAGATACGCAGTATTTT. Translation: CASSRNMPDTQYF.

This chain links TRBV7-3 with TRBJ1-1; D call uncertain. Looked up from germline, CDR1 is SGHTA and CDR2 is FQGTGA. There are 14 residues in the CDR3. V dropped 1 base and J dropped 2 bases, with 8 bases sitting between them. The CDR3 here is CASSLNGVNTEAFF. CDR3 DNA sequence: TGTGCCAGCAGCTTAAATGGTGTAAACACTGAAGCTTTCTTT.

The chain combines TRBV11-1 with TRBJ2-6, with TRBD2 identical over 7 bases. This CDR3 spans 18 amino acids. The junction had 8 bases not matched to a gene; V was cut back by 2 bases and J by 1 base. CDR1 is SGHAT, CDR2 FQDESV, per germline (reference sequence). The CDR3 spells CASSLRAGDGSGANVLTF. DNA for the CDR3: TGTGCCAGCAGCTTAAGGGCGGGGGATGGGTCTGGGGCCAACGTCCTGACTTTC.

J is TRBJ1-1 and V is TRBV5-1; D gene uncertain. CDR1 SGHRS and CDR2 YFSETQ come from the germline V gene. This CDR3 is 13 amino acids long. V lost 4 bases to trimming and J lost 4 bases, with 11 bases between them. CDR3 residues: CASSMDPGTEAFF. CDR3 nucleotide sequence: TGCGCCAGCAGCATGGACCCGGGCACTGAAGCTTTCTTT. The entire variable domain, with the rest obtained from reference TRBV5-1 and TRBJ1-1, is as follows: KAGVTQTPRYLIKTRGQQVTLSCSPISGHRSVSWYQQTPGQGLQFLFEYFSETQRNKGNFPGRFSGRQFSNSRSEMNVSTLELGDSALYLCASSMDPGTEAFFGQGTRLTVV.

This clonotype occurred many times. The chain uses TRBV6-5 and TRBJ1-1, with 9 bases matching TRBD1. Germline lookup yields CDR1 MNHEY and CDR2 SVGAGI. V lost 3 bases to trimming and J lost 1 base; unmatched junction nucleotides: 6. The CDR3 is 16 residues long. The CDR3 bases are TGTGCCAGCAGTTATCGACAGGGGGGGGCGAACACTGAAGCTTTCTTT. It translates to CASSYRQGGANTEAFF.

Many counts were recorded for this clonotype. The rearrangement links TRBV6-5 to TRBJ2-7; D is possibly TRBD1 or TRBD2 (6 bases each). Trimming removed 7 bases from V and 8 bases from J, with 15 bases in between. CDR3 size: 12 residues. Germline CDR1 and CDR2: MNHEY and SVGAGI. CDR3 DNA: TGTGCCAGCACCGGAGGGGGGCAGCAGCAGTACTTC. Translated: CASTGGGQQQYF.